This TCR beta chain was recorded in a study of shared clonotypes between healthy human individuals. With V trimmed by 1 base and J by 4 bases, 4 bases remained unmatched. Germline assignment: CDR1 SGDLS and CDR2 YYNGEE. The CDR3 contains 15 residues. Deep was the level at which the assay was run. The table came from immunoSEQ multiplex PCR; TCRdb's copy has only in-frame clones and leaves some out. The sample includes about 2,200,000 clones, 85% to 95% of them seen just once. Only CD45RO-negative cells positively selected for CCR7 counted as naive CD8 cells, so terminally differentiated effector memory CD45RA+ cells were excluded. Nashville, Tennessee was home to all donors, each a Caucasian adult.

Material: naive CD8+ T cells from PBMCs. The clonotype was recovered from a man between 18 and 29 years old in good health. Some clones in this sample may be carry-over from other donors' samples. This chain joins TRBV9 and TRBJ1-2, with 10 bases that match TRBD1. In DNA form, the CDR3 reads TGTGCCAGCAGCGTAAGGGACAGGGGATCCTATGGCTACACCTTC. It translates to CASSVRDRGSYGYTF.